Detailed here is one T cell receptor (beta chain). Antigen: not known. This sample is part of a study of CXCR3-negative and CXCR3-positive naive CD8 T cells. Findings and limits, study-wide: TRB CDR3 properties indicated TCR strength, while surface CD5 was similar across naive subsets. Post-cryopreservation CXCR3 expression was partly diminished, and the bulk of assays employed fresh PBMCs.

The CDR3 extends over 15 amino acids. The germline CDR1 and CDR2 sequences are MNHEY and SVGAGI. The TRB libraries of cDNA were built by UMI-labeled 5' RACE. TCRdb reanalyzed the 5' RACE reads and collapses them to one entry per CDR3 protein, without DNA. The specimen's table records 40,000 to 45,000 distinct CDR3 sequences. The clonotype comes from a human donor in good health. Some clones in this sample may be carry-over from other donors' samples. This sequence joins TRBV6-5 and TRBJ2-7; TCRdb's assignment of TRBD1 cannot be checked, as there is no DNA. The source material was memory CD8+ T cells from blood. CDR3 in amino acids: CASSSYRGGSYEQYF.